This paragraph covers one T cell receptor beta chain sequence. Its target is unknown. This sample is part of a study of chemoradiotherapy in HPV16-positive cancers. Assay used: immunoSEQ multiplex PCR; TCRdb lists only in-frame clones, some missing. This sample has some 12,000 clones, with nearly 90% found just once. The CDR3 totals 13 residues. V lost 0 bases to trimming and J lost 6 bases, with 9 bases between them. Germline CDR1 and CDR2: GTSNPN and SVGIG (reference sequence). Findings of the study overall: Candidate HPV-specific clones and E7-related TCR motifs grew in tumor during treatment. HPV-specific T cells were functionally defined from only a couple of HPV16-positive patients.

Repeated repertoire sampling spanned the course of chemoradiotherapy. The genes are TRBV30 and TRBJ1-5; no reliable D call. This TCR came from a human donor with HPV-associated anogenital cancer. The material was obtained from a patient who underwent chemoradiotherapy. Here the CDR3 DNA reads TGTGCCTGGAGTGTAGGACCGGGTCAGCCCCAGCATTTT. Amino acids: CAWSVGPGQPQHF.